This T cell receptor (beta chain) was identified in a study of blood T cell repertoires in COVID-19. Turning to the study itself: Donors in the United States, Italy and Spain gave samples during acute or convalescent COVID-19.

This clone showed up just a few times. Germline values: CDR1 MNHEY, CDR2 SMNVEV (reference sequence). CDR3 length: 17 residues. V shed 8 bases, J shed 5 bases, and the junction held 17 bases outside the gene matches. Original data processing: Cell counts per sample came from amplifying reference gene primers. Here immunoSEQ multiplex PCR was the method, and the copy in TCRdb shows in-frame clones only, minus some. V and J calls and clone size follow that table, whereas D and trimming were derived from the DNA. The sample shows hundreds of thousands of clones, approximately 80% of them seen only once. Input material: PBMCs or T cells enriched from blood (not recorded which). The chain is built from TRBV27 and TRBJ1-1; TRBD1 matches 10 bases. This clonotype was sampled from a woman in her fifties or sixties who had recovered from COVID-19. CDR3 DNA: TGTGCCAGCCTCCCCCGGGACCCGGGACAGGGGTATACTGAAGCTTTCTTT. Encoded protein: CASLPRDPGQGYTEAFF.